These T cell receptor beta chains were read from a single sample in a study of blood T cell repertoires in COVID-19. Produced via immunoSEQ multiplex PCR; TCRdb's table is partial and in-frame only. The table lists 150,000 to 200,000 clones, roughly 87% of them singletons. The sequenced sample consisted of PBMCs or T cells enriched from blood (not recorded which). The receptors were gathered from a human donor with acute COVID-19. The donor label of this sample is uncertain. CDR3s include the opening cysteine and the closing phenylalanine or tryptophan. D genes are given only for firm matches. Some rows mark clone size as missing; the rest say once, few, many or name a class of expanded clone.

TRBD2	TRBV7-7	.	TRBJ2-5	CASSPPGREGQETQYF	TGTGCCAGCAGCCCCCCAGGACGGGAGGGGCAAGAGACCCAGTACTTC
.	TRBV5-6	.	TRBJ2-1	CASSLRELVGNEQFF	TGTGCCAGCAGCTTGCGAGAACTAGTTGGTAATGAGCAGTTCTTC
.	TRBV6-5	once	TRBJ2-5	CASSSAEGSEETQYF	TGTGCCAGCAGTTCGGCGGAGGGGTCGGAAGAGACCCAGTACTTC
.	TRBV6-2/TRBV6-3	once	TRBJ2-3	CASSRQRADTQYF	TGTGCCAGCAGCCGACAGCGGGCAGATACGCAGTATTTT
TRBD1	TRBV5-1	once	TRBJ1-6	CASSGRDRDNSPLHF	TGCGCCAGCAGCGGCCGGGACAGAGATAATTCACCCCTCCACTTT
.	TRBV12-3/TRBV12-4	.	TRBJ2-4	CASSFGGKNIQYF	TGTGCCAGCAGTTTTGGAGGCAAAAACATTCAGTACTTC
TRBD1	TRBV18	.	TRBJ1-1	CASSPLRTGDSNTEAFF	TGTGCCAGCTCACCATTACGGACAGGAGATTCGAACACTGAAGCTTTCTTT
TRBD2	TRBV13	.	TRBJ2-7	CASSSRDYYEQYF	TGTGCCAGCAGCTCGCGGGACTACTACGAGCAGTACTTC
TRBD2	TRBV4-1	.	TRBJ2-1	CASSHGGVTGLAASGEQFF	TGCGCCAGCAGCCACGGGGGAGTGACCGGACTAGCGGCCTCCGGTGAGCAGTTCTTC
.	TRBV19	.	TRBJ2-7	CASSIFSGISYEQYF	TGTGCCAGTAGTATATTCTCCGGGATCTCCTACGAGCAGTACTTC
.	TRBV10-2	.	TRBJ1-5	CASSTGYNQPQHF	TGCGCCAGCAGCACAGGGTACAATCAGCCCCAGCATTTT
.	TRBV5-6	.	TRBJ1-2	CASNSLGAADLYGYTF	TGTGCCAGCAACAGCTTGGGGGCGGCAGACCTCTATGGCTACACCTTC
.	TRBV10-3	.	TRBJ1-2	CAIGTTYGYTF	TGTGCCATCGGGACAACCTATGGCTACACCTTC
.	TRBV19	once	TRBJ1-3	CASSILGGSGNTIYF	TGTGCCAGTAGTATATTAGGGGGTTCTGGAAACACCATATATTTT
TRBD1	TRBV24-1	.	TRBJ2-1	CATSDAPGQNSSYNEQFF	TGTGCCACCAGTGATGCCCCGGGACAGAATAGCTCCTACAATGAGCAGTTCTTC
TRBD1	TRBV6-5	.	TRBJ1-2	CASSYGAGGYGYTF	TGTGCCAGCAGTTACGGGGCAGGGGGATATGGCTACACCTTC
TRBD2	TRBV11-3	.	TRBJ2-5	CASSSMTSGGPGTQYF	TGTGCCAGCAGCTCTATGACTAGCGGGGGGCCGGGGACCCAGTACTTC
.	TRBV19	.	TRBJ2-1	CASSTWAGLNEQFF	TGTGCCAGTAGTACATGGGCCGGACTCAATGAGCAGTTCTTC
TRBD2	TRBV7-2	.	TRBJ2-7	CASSLGLAGYEQYF	TGTGCCAGCAGCTTAGGGCTAGCGGGGTACGAGCAGTACTTC
.	TRBV21-1	.	TRBJ2-1	CAKETGVMNEQFF	TGTGCCAAAGAGACAGGGGTGATGAATGAGCAGTTCTTC
.	TRBV14	.	TRBJ2-2	CASSRNRNTGELFF	TGTGCCAGCAGCCGAAACAGGAACACCGGGGAGCTGTTTTTT
TRBD1	TRBV4-1	.	TRBJ2-6	CASSPKTGGGSGANVLTF	TGCGCCAGCAGCCCAAAGACAGGGGGTGGGTCTGGGGCCAACGTCCTGACTTTC
.	TRBV5-1	.	TRBJ2-3	CASSPRGPDTQYF	TGCGCCAGCAGCCCCCGGGGTCCTGATACGCAGTATTTT
TRBD1	TRBV3-1/TRBV3-2	once	TRBJ1-3	CASSQEMGDRAGNTIYF	TGTGCCAGCAGCCAAGAAATGGGGGACAGGGCTGGAAACACCATATATTTT
TRBD1	TRBV10-3	.	TRBJ1-1	CAIISGGMNTEAFF	TGTGCCATCATTTCAGGGGGGATGAACACTGAAGCTTTCTTT
TRBD1	TRBV12-3/TRBV12-4	.	TRBJ2-7	CASSLVQGYEQYF	TGTGCCAGCAGTTTGGTACAGGGGTACGAGCAGTACTTC
.	TRBV19	.	TRBJ1-1	CASSVDSRDTEAFF	TGTGCCAGTAGTGTGGACAGTCGGGACACTGAAGCTTTCTTT
TRBD1	TRBV7-3	.	TRBJ2-3	CASSLNTGTGDTQYF	TGTGCCAGCAGCTTGAACACCGGGACAGGAGATACGCAGTATTTT
.	TRBV20-1	.	TRBJ1-4	CSASRSGGLGGFEKLFF	TGCAGTGCGAGTCGGTCTGGGGGTCTGGGGGGATTCGAAAAACTGTTTTTT
TRBD1	TRBV11-2	.	TRBJ2-7	CASSPLQGLGEQYF	TGTGCCAGCAGCCCATTACAGGGGTTGGGCGAGCAGTACTTC
.	TRBV5-6	.	TRBJ1-2	CASSLTGQRTF	TGTGCCAGCAGCTTGACAGGCCAAAGGACCTTC
.	TRBV5-6	.	TRBJ1-5	CASSLRQPNQPQHF	TGTGCCAGCAGCTTGCGACAACCGAATCAGCCCCAGCATTTT
TRBD1	TRBV7-2	once	TRBJ1-6	CASSTGQGNSPLHF	TGTGCCAGCAGCACCGGACAGGGGAATTCACCCCTCCACTTT
.	TRBV5-1	.	TRBJ1-4	CASSTGGKQGEKLFF	TGCGCCAGCAGCACGGGGGGAAAACAAGGTGAAAAACTGTTTTTT
.	TRBV27	few	TRBJ2-7	CASSFNHDRTLLF	TGTGCCAGCAGTTTTAACCACGACAGGACGCTCCTGTTC
.	TRBV7-9	once	TRBJ2-7	CASSFSQGGQYF	TGTGCCAGCAGCTTCTCGCAGGGAGGGCAGTACTTC
TRBD2	TRBV5-4	few	TRBJ2-2	CASSAPLAGGLGAGELFF	TGTGCCAGCAGCGCGCCACTAGCGGGGGGGCTTGGTGCCGGGGAGCTGTTTTTT
.	TRBV5-4	.	TRBJ1-1	CASSLEPAASGRGEAFF	TGTGCCAGCAGCTTGGAACCGGCAGCCAGCGGGCGGGGAGAAGCTTTCTTT
TRBD2	TRBV4-3	.	TRBJ2-3	CASSRTGLAGSTDTQYF	TGCGCCAGCAGCCGCACCGGACTAGCGGGGAGCACAGATACGCAGTATTTT
TRBD1	TRBV12-5	.	TRBJ1-2	CASGSTGGDGYTF	TGTGCTAGTGGTTCGACAGGGGGCGATGGCTACACCTTC
TRBD2	TRBV28	.	TRBJ2-3	CASTPSGGSTDTQYF	TGTGCCAGCACCCCTAGCGGGGGGAGCACAGATACGCAGTATTTT
TRBD1	TRBV10-3	few	TRBJ2-5	CAISESDREPQETQYF	TGTGCCATCAGTGAAAGTGACAGGGAACCCCAAGAGACCCAGTACTTC
.	TRBV27	.	TRBJ1-1	CASSFRGMNTEAFF	TGTGCCAGCAGTTTTCGGGGTATGAACACTGAAGCTTTCTTT
.	TRBV12-3/TRBV12-4	.	TRBJ2-4	CASSLTQGNIQYF	TGTGCCAGCAGTTTAACACAGGGAAACATTCAGTACTTC
.	TRBV12-2	.	TRBJ1-5	CASRLAHNKGTGAQPQHF	TGTGCAAGTCGCTTAGCTCATAACAAAGGGACAGGGGCTCAGCCCCAGCATTTT
.	TRBV6-1	.	TRBJ1-2	CASSESRLGGYTF	TGTGCCAGCAGTGAATCCAGGTTAGGTGGCTACACCTTC
TRBD2	TRBV29-1	.	TRBJ2-5	CSVAGTTKETQYF	TGCAGCGTCGCCGGGACTACCAAAGAGACCCAGTACTTC
TRBD1	TRBV6-5	.	TRBJ2-2	CASRRGQVTGELFF	TGTGCCAGCAGGCGGGGACAGGTAACCGGGGAGCTGTTTTTT
.	TRBV9	.	TRBJ1-2	CASSVSYRDGGYTF	TGTGCCAGCAGCGTATCTTACAGGGACGGGGGCTACACCTTC
.	TRBV5-1	.	TRBJ2-3	CASRKWTDEADTQYF	TGCGCCAGCAGGAAGTGGACAGATGAGGCAGATACGCAGTATTTT
.	TRBV19	.	TRBJ2-7	CAPPQPEGHEQYF	TGTGCCCCACCGCAGCCCGAGGGCCACGAGCAGTACTTC
TRBD1	TRBV18	once	TRBJ2-1	CASSAGGNNEQFF	TGTGCCAGCTCAGCAGGGGGTAACAATGAGCAGTTCTTC
.	TRBV6-5	.	TRBJ2-2	CASSYSTQGNGELFF	TGTGCCAGCAGTTACTCGACGCAGGGGAACGGGGAGCTGTTTTTT
.	TRBV3-1/TRBV3-2	.	TRBJ1-2	CASSQRRSQGSYTF	TGTGCCAGCAGCCAACGCCGGAGTCAGGGTAGCTACACCTTC
TRBD2	TRBV6-5	.	TRBJ2-3	CASSRGLEGTQYF	TGTGCCAGCAGTCGCGGACTAGAGGGTACGCAGTATTTT
TRBD2	TRBV30	.	TRBJ2-3	CAWSELAGGGTDTQYF	TGTGCCTGGAGTGAACTAGCGGGGGGAGGCACAGATACGCAGTATTTT
.	TRBV24-1	once	TRBJ1-2	CATSDGQPSNYGYTF	TGTGCCACCAGTGACGGACAGCCATCTAACTATGGCTACACCTTC
TRBD1	TRBV7-9	.	TRBJ2-1	CASSEPGQGLDNEQFF	TGTGCCAGCAGCGAGCCGGGACAGGGTCTTGACAATGAGCAGTTCTTC
.	TRBV29-1	.	TRBJ2-7	CSAGRTPYEQYF	TGCAGCGCGGGGCGCACCCCCTACGAGCAGTACTTC
.	TRBV4-1	.	TRBJ2-7	CASSQVSPGRHEQYF	TGCGCCAGCAGCCAAGTCTCCCCAGGGCGGCACGAGCAGTACTTC